The 13 T cell receptor beta chains given below trace back to one sample, sequenced in a study of identical twins. TCRdb re-called the 5' RACE reads through MiXCR, storing one row per CDR3 protein. The sample yields around 490,000 distinct CDR3 sequences, approximately 20% seen once. Separately, the same data were catalogued under a study of yellow fever vaccine responses in identical twins.

Material: CD4+ T cells sorted from blood. These receptors originate from a woman aged 18-29 years in good health.

The gene calls are TRBV7-3 and TRBJ2-2, with a possible D match to TRBD2 (7 bases). Germline assignment: CDR1 SGHTA and CDR2 FQGTGA. The CDR3 has 16 residues. Trimming pared 5 bases from V and 7 bases from J, leaving 20 bases between. The CDR3 DNA sequence: TGTGCCAGCAGCCCCTCGTCGGCGGGGGCAGGCGGGGAGCTGTTTTTT. It is translated as CASSPSSAGAGGELFF.

This chain uses TRBV7-8 with TRBJ2-3; D is undetermined. The germline V gene has CDR1 SGHVS and CDR2 FQNEAQ. Trimming shortened V by 6 bases and J by 6 bases, and 10 bases separated the two germline ends. This CDR3 is 12 amino acids long. The CDR3 here is CASSLVWDTQYF. Written as DNA, the CDR3 is TGTGCCAGCAGTCTTGTGTGGGATACGCAGTATTTT.

In its sample, this clonotype was seen a few times. The gene calls are TRBV6-1 and TRBJ2-7; 8 bases agree with TRBD1. Germline V gives CDR1 MNHNS, CDR2 SASEGT. The length of the CDR3 is 14 residues. V dropped 5 bases and J dropped 5; count of bases not matched to a gene: 8. The CDR3 region has the DNA TGTGCCAGCAGTACCAGGGGGCCTCAAGACGAGCAGTACGTC. Its translation: CASSTRGPQDEQYV.

This clonotype was counted between two and nine times. V and J are TRBV9 and TRBJ1-1; possible D gene TRBD1, 6 bases. This CDR3 is 15 amino acids long. The V gene's germline CDR1 is SGDLS and CDR2 YYNGEE. The V and J ends lost 0 bases and 1 base respectively, with 10 bases between them. The CDR3 is CASSVAPQGNTEAFF. CDR3 DNA: TGTGCCAGCAGCGTAGCCCCACAGGGGAACACTGAAGCTTTCTTT.

This clonotype was seen more than once but under ten times. V and J are TRBV12-3 or TRBV12-4 and TRBJ2-6; possible D gene TRBD1, 6 bases. Trimming pared 5 bases from V and 9 bases from J, leaving 14 bases between. This CDR3 has 14 residues. This CDR3 reads CASSLTSTGNVLTF. The CDR3 DNA follows: TGTGCCAGCAGTCTTACTTCGACAGGCAACGTCCTGACTTTC.

The sample holds a few counts of this clonotype. This chain uses TRBV6-1 with TRBJ2-3; D is ambiguous. Trimming took 4 bases from V and 6 from J, leaving 11 bases between them. Germline V gene data show CDR1 as MNHNS and CDR2 as SASEGT. The CDR3 runs 13 residues. The CDR3 nucleotides are TGTGCCAGCAGTGTCCAGTTTAGTGATACGCAGTATTTT. This encodes CASSVQFSDTQYF.

This clonotype was seen repeatedly, ten times or more. The chain links TRBV12-3 or TRBV12-4 to TRBJ1-1; TRBD1 is a possible D gene (6 bases). V gave up 2 bases and J gave up 6 bases, with 13 bases separating them. The CDR3 length is 14 residues. For the CDR3, the DNA is TGTGCCAGCAGTTTATCACAGACAGGATCTGAAGCTTTCTTT. This encodes CASSLSQTGSEAFF.

V is TRBV5-1 and J is TRBJ2-2; D tentatively reads TRBD1 or TRBD2 (5 bases each). This CDR3 contains 15 residues. Looked up from germline, CDR1 is SGHRS and CDR2 is YFSETQ. V was cut by 4 bases and J by 3 bases, with 13 bases left in between. The CDR3 sequence: CASSPGRLDTGELFF. Here the CDR3 DNA reads TGCGCCAGCAGCCCGGGACGTCTTGACACCGGGGAGCTGTTTTTT. The complete variable domain, with remaining parts taken from reference TRBV5-1 and TRBJ2-2, reads KAGVTQTPRYLIKTRGQQVTLSCSPISGHRSVSWYQQTPGQGLQFLFEYFSETQRNKGNFPGRFSGRQFSNSRSEMNVSTLELGDSALYLCASSPGRLDTGELFFGEGSRLTVL.

V usage is TRBV29-1 and J usage is TRBJ2-1; D unresolved. Germline V gives CDR1 SQVTM, CDR2 ANQGSEA. CDR3 length: 11 residues. The V and J ends lost 1 base and 9 bases respectively, with 7 bases between them. CDR3 DNA: TGCAGCGTTGAAGCGGCTGGTGAGCAGTTCTTC. Its translation: CSVEAAGEQFF.

This clonotype occurred many times. The rearrangement joins TRBV12-3 or TRBV12-4 to TRBJ2-5, with D tentatively TRBD1 (6 bases). There are 16 residues in the CDR3. Trimming pared 2 bases from V and 4 bases from J, leaving 17 bases between. The CDR3 reads CASSLTRQVLGETQYF. As DNA, the CDR3 is TGTGCCAGCAGTTTAACCCGACAGGTTCTGGGAGAGACCCAGTACTTC.

The chain employs TRBV24-1 and TRBJ1-6, with 9 positions matching TRBD1. Germline V gives CDR1 KGHDR, CDR2 SFDVKD. V shed 9 bases, J shed 7 bases, and the junction held 3 bases outside the gene matches. This CDR3 region has 13 residues. The CDR3 DNA is TGTGCCACCTCGGACAGGGGAAATTCACCCCTCCACTTT. Protein sequence: CATSDRGNSPLHF.

This clonotype was observed a few times. The chain recombines TRBV20-1 with TRBJ2-3, with 7 bases aligning to TRBD2. Germline assignment: CDR1 DFQATT and CDR2 SNEGSKA (reference sequence). This CDR3 is 15 amino acids long. J gave up 6 bases and V 0 bases, and 9 bases lay outside the gene matches. This CDR3 reads CSARDPAAGEDTQYF. The CDR3, as DNA: TGCAGTGCTAGAGATCCAGCGGCGGGGGAGGATACGCAGTATTTT.

This clonotype was found a few times. The V and J genes are TRBV18 and TRBJ1-4, with D perhaps matching TRBD1 (5 bases). V lost 3 bases and J 8 bases, leaving 22 bases between the germline ends. The CDR3 has 17 residues. Germline V gene lookup returns CDR1 KGHSH and CDR2 LQKENI. CDR3 region: CASSPMGMEGLDEKLFF. In DNA, the CDR3 is TGTGCCAGCTCACCGATGGGGATGGAGGGACTCGACGAAAAACTGTTTTTT.